This T cell receptor (beta chain) was obtained from a study of cytomegalovirus exposure and HLA in healthy donors. PCR involved 60 Vbeta and 13 Jbeta primers. Measured with immunoSEQ multiplex PCR; TCRdb has only the in-frame clones, and not every one. The data hold 110,000 to 150,000 clones, with over 75% observed a single time. Germline V lookup: CDR1 SGHVS, CDR2 FQNEAQ. The CDR3 runs to 20 residues. V lost 4 bases, J lost 0 bases, and 17 bases stayed unmatched. The sample taken for sequencing was PBMCs. The chain combines TRBV7-8 with TRBJ2-3; TRBD2 aligns across 9 bases. This receptor was taken from a woman aged 25 to 45 in good health and CMV-seronegative. The CDR3 DNA reads TGTGCCAGCAGCTCGAGGGGTCTGGCGGGGGGGCGAACTAGCACAGATACGCAGTATTTT. It translates to CASSSRGLAGGRTSTDTQYF.